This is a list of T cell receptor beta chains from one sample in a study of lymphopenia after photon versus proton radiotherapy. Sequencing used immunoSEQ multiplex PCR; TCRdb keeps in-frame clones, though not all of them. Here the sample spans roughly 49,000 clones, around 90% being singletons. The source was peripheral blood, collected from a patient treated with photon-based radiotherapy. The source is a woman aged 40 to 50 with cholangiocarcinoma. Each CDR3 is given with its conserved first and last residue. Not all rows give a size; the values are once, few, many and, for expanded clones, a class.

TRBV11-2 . CASSSTGAGYTF
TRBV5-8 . CASRPTGRGDTQYF
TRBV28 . CASNLGGSGANVLTF
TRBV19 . CASSWTDSNQPQHF
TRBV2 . CASSAHGQGAGPQHF
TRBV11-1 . CASSSGTANYGYTF
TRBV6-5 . CATTGSEAFF
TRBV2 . CASSVQQGPLGEQYF
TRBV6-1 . CASRASEGLGTSYEQYF
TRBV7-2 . CASSLVRTSGSLGEQYF
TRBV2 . CASSRLAGSSYEQYF
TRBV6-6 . CAIHAGSIDEKLFF
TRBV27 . CASSFSAHNEQFF
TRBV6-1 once CASSEGRVGTPYNEQFF
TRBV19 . CASSMVGYEQYF
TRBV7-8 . CASSLRAGFTNQPQHF
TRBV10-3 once CAIKGGEGPSSYEQYF
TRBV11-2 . CASSLDRDTSMSQYF
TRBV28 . CASSRLRTGNYGYTF
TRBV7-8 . CASSLVQGDGYTF
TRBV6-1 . CATARDRAYNEQFF
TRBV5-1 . CASSKDPMSYEQYF